Each of the 17 T cell receptor beta chains below was sequenced from the same sample in a study of Graves' ophthalmopathy and Graves' hyperthyroidism. TCR beta CDR3 amplification used RNA transcripts. An initial RT-PCR round employing HTBI primers preceded a second-round multiplex PCR. TCRdb ran MiXCR on the multiplex PCR reads and lists one entry per CDR3 protein. The profile shows roughly 410,000 distinct CDR3 sequences, 15% of them singletons. Sequenced sample: peripheral blood. Receptors were obtained from a young woman with stable Graves' hyperthyroidism.

This clonotype was picked up many times. The chain is built from TRBV20-1 and TRBJ1-5, with D tentatively TRBD1 (5 bases). The CDR3 covers 12 residues. Germline CDR1 and CDR2: DFQATT and SNEGSKA (reference sequence). Between the trimmed V and J ends, which lost 5 bases and 7 bases, there was a span of 12 bases. The CDR3 region has the DNA TGCAGTGCTGGCGACGAGGGGCAGCCCCAGCATTTT. Its protein is CSAGDEGQPQHF.

This clonotype occurred many times. This chain connects TRBV12-3 or TRBV12-4 to TRBJ2-7; the match to TRBD2 covers 7 bases. The CDR3 is 14 residues long. V shed 5 bases and J 0 bases; nucleotides not matched to a gene: 4. Here the CDR3 reads CASSPGLHSYEQYF. The CDR3 DNA follows: TGTGCCAGCAGTCCGGGACTACACTCCTACGAGCAGTACTTC.

This clonotype was seen a few times. The CDR3 loop reads CASSYNPDTQYF. The DNA of the CDR3 is TGTGCCAGCAGTTATAACCCAGATACGCAGTATTTT. This sequence joins TRBV12-3 or TRBV12-4 and TRBJ2-3, with D uncertain. The length of the CDR3 is 12 residues. Trimming took off 4 bases at V and 4 bases at J, with 6 bases between the two ends.

The table lists this clonotype with many counts. V and J are TRBV6-5 and TRBJ1-6, with D uncertain. The CDR3 consists of 14 residues. V lost 2 bases, J lost 6 bases, and 8 bases lay in between. Germline CDR1 is MNHEY and CDR2 is SVGAGI. The CDR3: CASSYKGFNSPLHF. CDR3 sequence (DNA): TGTGCCAGCAGTTACAAGGGTTTTAATTCACCCCTCCACTTT.

The table lists this clonotype with many counts. V and J are TRBV12-3 or TRBV12-4 and TRBJ1-1; D not resolved. The length of the CDR3 is 17 residues. Trimming cost V 0 bases and J 6 bases, with 20 bases left between them. The CDR3 sequence is CASSLAIRGGRGAEAFF. The CDR3 coding sequence is TGTGCCAGCAGTTTAGCCATCCGCGGTGGGCGAGGCGCTGAAGCTTTCTTT.

This clonotype has ten or more counts. DNA for the CDR3: TGCAGCTTTTTGGACCCTACCGGGACTGAAGCTTTCTTT. This sequence encodes CSFLDPTGTEAFF. V usage is TRBV29-1 and J usage is TRBJ1-1, with D uncertain. Looked up from germline, CDR1 is SQVTM and CDR2 is ANQGSEA. The CDR3 totals 13 residues. The V gene lost 8 bases and the J gene lost 5 bases, with 18 bases spanning the gap.

The CDR3 loop reads CASSFPGQGGGYTF. In nucleotides, the CDR3 is TGTGCCAGCAGCTTTCCGGGACAGGGCGGTGGCTACACCTTC. The chain carries TRBV5-5 and TRBJ1-2; 9 bases are a match to TRBD1. Germline CDR1 and CDR2: SGHKS and YYEKEE (reference sequence). CDR3 length equals 14 residues. J was trimmed by 7 bases and V by 2 bases; bases with no gene match: 6.

This clonotype was counted ten times or more. The chain employs TRBV20-1 and TRBJ1-2; D is perhaps TRBD1 (5 bases). Trimming cost V 6 bases and J 2 bases, with 13 bases left between them. Per germline, CDR1 DFQATT and CDR2 SNEGSKA (reference sequence). CDR3 length: 13 amino acids. In DNA, the CDR3 is TGCAGTGCCATCCCGGGGGTCAACTATGGCTACACCTTC. Translated: CSAIPGVNYGYTF.

This clonotype showed up many times. This chain connects TRBV6-1 to TRBJ2-4, with D maybe TRBD2 (5 bases). From germline, CDR1 is MNHNS and CDR2 SASEGT. CDR3 length: 16 residues. V lost 6 bases to trimming and J lost 0 bases, with 15 bases between them. The CDR3 region is CASRGHGLLAKNIQYF. In DNA form, the CDR3 reads TGTGCCAGCAGAGGGCACGGACTCCTAGCCAAAAACATTCAGTACTTC.

This clonotype was observed once. The chain is built from TRBV6-2 or TRBV6-3 and TRBJ2-7; TRBD2 aligns across 11 bases. Germline CDR1 and CDR2: MNHEY and SVGEGT. V was clipped by 5 bases and J by 3 bases; unmatched bases: 12. The CDR3 has 17 residues. Here the CDR3 reads CASSPPGTSGTNYEQYF. The CDR3 nucleotides are TGTGCCAGCAGTCCACCCGGGACTAGCGGTACCAACTACGAGCAGTACTTC.

There are many counts of this clonotype. The gene calls are TRBV20-1 and TRBJ1-5; D may be TRBD1 (5 bases). The CDR3 has 15 amino acids. V lost 4 bases and J lost 8, with 21 bases in between. Looked up from germline, CDR1 is DFQATT and CDR2 is SNEGSKA (reference sequence). CDR3 sequence: CSAISPRTSGEPQHF. The DNA for the CDR3 is TGCAGTGCTATTTCCCCCCGGACATCGGGTGAGCCCCAGCATTTT.

The chain joins TRBV4-1 to TRBJ1-1; no definite D call. CDR3 length: 16 residues. Looked up from germline, CDR1 is MGHRA and CDR2 is YSYEKL. V lost 0 bases to trimming and J lost 3 bases, with 14 bases between them. The CDR3 region has the DNA TGCGCCAGCAGCCAAGAAAAGGAGGCTTGGGACACTGAAGCTTTCTTT. Protein product: CASSQEKEAWDTEAFF.

Many counts were recorded for this clonotype. This chain uses TRBV6-1 with TRBJ1-1, with TRBD1 matching 7 bases. Germline CDR1 and CDR2: MNHNS and SASEGT. CDR3 length equals 15 residues. The J segment lost 4 bases and the V segment lost 6 bases, leaving 11 bases of the junction unmatched. This chain's CDR3 is CASSPQQGRSTEAFF. DNA for the CDR3: TGTGCCAGCAGCCCCCAACAGGGGAGGAGCACTGAAGCTTTCTTT.

This clonotype was seen at least ten times. The chain is built from TRBV29-1 and TRBJ1-1; possibly TRBD1 for D (6 bases). Germline V gene sequence: CDR1 SQVTM, CDR2 ANQGSEA. V was clipped by 5 bases and J by 4 bases, with 14 bases between them. The CDR3 length is 13 residues. The chain's CDR3 is CSVTVAGATEAFF. The CDR3 nucleotides are TGCAGCGTTACTGTGGCAGGGGCCACTGAAGCTTTCTTT.

This clonotype was observed many times. The chain carries TRBV9 and TRBJ2-7; a possible D gene is TRBD2 (6 bases). Germline CDR1 is SGDLS and CDR2 is YYNGEE. The CDR3 has 14 residues. V gave up 2 bases and J gave up 4 bases, with 13 bases separating them. The CDR3 DNA is TGTGCCAGCAGCGTGGGGACTGGGTATTACGAGCAGTACTTC. Residues: CASSVGTGYYEQYF.

This clonotype was seen ten or more times. The J gene is TRBJ1-6, the V gene TRBV7-9, with D maybe TRBD1 (5 bases). The ends were cut back, 2 bases at V and 9 bases at J, with 17 bases in the middle. CDR1 and CDR2 (germline): SEHNR, FQNEAQ (reference sequence). The CDR3 consists of 16 residues. As DNA, the CDR3 is TGTGCCAGCAGCTTAAGGCTTGGGCAGGGAGGTTCACCCCTCCACTTT. It translates to CASSLRLGQGGSPLHF.

This clonotype was counted a single time. The conserved phenylalanine or tryptophan is not found at the CDR3 terminus, so this likely reflects a read error. The chain joins TRBV10-3 to TRBJ2-3, with 7 bases matching TRBD2. This CDR3 region has 17 residues. The germline CDR1 and CDR2 sequences are ENHRY and SYGVKD. The CDR3 reads CAISETSTTSPRDTQYC. The CDR3 DNA reads as TGTGCTATCAGTGAGACCTCAACGACTAGCCCGAGGGATACGCAGTATTGT.